One sample yielded the 28 T cell receptor beta chains listed below, sequenced in a study of blood T cells in healthy people across ages. A second about 7 to 12 cycle PCR used barcoded and J-beta primers. TCRdb processed the 5' RACE reads anew with MiXCR; each CDR3 protein has one entry. Counted here are approximately 800,000 distinct CDR3 sequences, 25% occurring once; the ten biggest clones make up approximately 3.7%. These same data were also listed under a study on T cells of mothers and their children.

Input material: blood. Receptors were obtained from a boy younger than 18 in good health.

The V call is TRBV5-1, the J call TRBJ2-1; 13 bases are shared with TRBD2. Germline CDR1 reads SGHRS; CDR2 reads YFSETQ. The CDR3 spans 16 residues. V shed 3 bases, J shed 8 bases, and the junction held 8 bases outside the gene matches. The CDR3, as DNA: TGCGCCAGCAGCTGGGGGACTAGCGGGGTTGTAGATGAGCAGTTCTTC. Translating gives CASSWGTSGVVDEQFF.

This chain uses TRBV29-1 with TRBJ1-5; D is perhaps TRBD1 (6 bases). Trimming stripped 3 bases from V and 8 bases from J, with 14 bases between. This CDR3 contains 13 residues. Germline CDR1 is SQVTM and CDR2 is ANQGSEA. DNA of the CDR3: TGCAGCGTTGAGGGGGCGCCAGGGAAGCCCCAGCATTTT. Protein: CSVEGAPGKPQHF.

The rearrangement joins TRBV28 to TRBJ2-6; D tentatively fits TRBD1 or TRBD2 (5 bases each). The CDR3 covers 15 residues. The germline V gene encodes CDR1 MDHEN and CDR2 SYDVKM. Trimming pared 6 bases from V and 4 bases from J, leaving 13 bases between. The CDR3, as DNA: TGTGCCAGCAGGGCAGGGAGTGCCGGGGCCAACGTCCTGACTTTC. Encoded protein: CASRAGSAGANVLTF. Combining the CDR3 with reference TRBV28 and TRBJ2-6 gives the whole variable domain DVKVTQSSRYLVKRTGEKVFLECVQDMDHENMFWYRQDPGLGLRLIYFSYDVKMKEKGDIPEGYSVSREKKERFSLILESASTNQTSMYLCASRAGSAGANVLTFGAGSRLTVL.

This clonotype was detected many times. The rearrangement joins TRBV29-1 to TRBJ2-5, with 9 bases fitting TRBD2. Germline trimming cut 4 bases from V and 4 bases from J; bases unmatched to any gene: 16. Germline V gives CDR1 SQVTM, CDR2 ANQGSEA. The CDR3 has 17 residues. CDR3 in DNA: TGCAGCGTTGGTGGCAGGGGTAGCCTAGCGGGGATAGAGACCCAGTACTTC. Encoded protein: CSVGGRGSLAGIETQYF.

This clonotype has a handful of counts. CDR3 DNA sequence: TGTGCCAGCACCCCACGGGGGGCAAGCTACGAGCAGTACTTC. Translation gives CASTPRGASYEQYF. The chain uses TRBV12-3 or TRBV12-4 and TRBJ2-7, with D possibly being TRBD2 (7 bases). V dropped 7 bases and J dropped 3 bases, with 16 bases sitting between them. The CDR3 contains 14 residues.

This clonotype was detected a few times. The chain recombines TRBV24-1 with TRBJ1-2; D unresolved. CDR1 is KGHDR and CDR2 is SFDVKD in the germline V gene. With 5 bases removed from V and 6 bases from J, the gap between germline ends came to 12 bases. CDR3 length equals 13 residues. Written as DNA, the CDR3 is TGTGCCACCAGTGCACCGGGAAGGGATGGCTACACCTTC. Translated, it gives CATSAPGRDGYTF.

Details on this clonotype: Possible read error: a much larger clone is one base away. DNA of the CDR3: TGTGCCAGCAGGGAAGAGACCCAGCACTTC. Translated, it gives CASREETQHF. This chain connects TRBV6-2 or TRBV6-3 to TRBJ2-5; D gene unclear. The CDR3 is made up of 10 amino acids. The germline CDR1 and CDR2 sequences are MNHEY and SVGEGT.

V gene TRBV19 combines with J gene TRBJ2-7; D might be TRBD1 (6 bases). V shed 3 bases and J shed 5 bases, with 11 bases lying between them. The CDR3 runs to 13 residues. Germline CDR1 LNHDA, CDR2 SQIVND (reference sequence). CDR3 bases: TGTGCCAGTAGTATTACAGGGATGGACGAGCAGTACTTC. Its protein product is CASSITGMDEQYF.

V and J are TRBV5-1 and TRBJ1-5, with 7 bases fitting TRBD1. V shed 4 bases and J 3 bases; nucleotides not matched to a gene: 7. CDR1 is SGHRS and CDR2 is YFSETQ in the germline V gene. The CDR3 loop spans 15 amino acids. CDR3 loop: CASSAMGQHNQPQHF. DNA of the CDR3: TGCGCCAGCAGCGCCATGGGACAGCACAATCAGCCCCAGCATTTT.

This chain uses TRBV6-4 with TRBJ2-3; D gene uncertain. Germline assignment: CDR1 MRHNA and CDR2 SNTAGT. The CDR3 totals 14 residues. The germline V and J ends were trimmed by 6 bases and 0 bases, with 10 bases remaining between them. This CDR3 reads CASRLSASTDTQYF. In nucleotides, the CDR3 is TGTGCCAGCAGGCTCTCGGCTAGCACAGATACGCAGTATTTT.

The chain links TRBV25-1 to TRBJ2-7, with D perhaps TRBD2 (5 bases). Germline lookup yields CDR1 MGHDK and CDR2 SYGVNS. This CDR3 comprises 12 residues. Trimming removed 2 bases from V and 12 bases from J, with 14 bases in between. This CDR3 is CASSEIGGSWYF. CDR3 in DNA: TGTGCCAGCAGTGAAATTGGAGGCAGTTGGTACTTC.

This chain joins TRBV7-9 and TRBJ2-6; no clear D gene. This CDR3 is built from 16 residues. V lost 4 bases, J lost 0 bases, and 10 bases lay in between. Germline V CDR1 and CDR2: SEHNR, FQNEAQ (reference sequence). Here the CDR3 reads CASSSLSLSGANVLTF. DNA of the CDR3: TGTGCCAGCAGCTCCCTATCCCTCTCTGGGGCCAACGTCCTGACTTTC.

This clonotype was found a few times. The chain recombines TRBV20-1 with TRBJ1-4; D may be TRBD1 (6 bases). CDR3 length equals 14 residues. Trimming stripped 1 base from V and 5 bases from J, with 11 bases between. Germline loops: CDR1 DFQATT, CDR2 SNEGSKA (reference sequence). The CDR3 region is CSARAGHENEKLFF. CDR3 DNA sequence: TGCAGTGCTAGAGCGGGACACGAAAATGAAAAACTGTTTTTT.

This clonotype was recorded many times. This chain uses TRBV28 with TRBJ2-7, with D maybe TRBD1 (5 bases). The CDR3 length is 14 residues. The germline V gene encodes CDR1 MDHEN and CDR2 SYDVKM. V was trimmed by 6 bases and J by 0 bases, leaving 12 bases between them. The DNA for the CDR3 is TGTGCCAGCAGGATCCAGGGCAGCTCCTACGAGCAGTACTTC. It translates to CASRIQGSSYEQYF.

DNA for the CDR3: TGTGCCAGCAGCATCTACAGGGGGCCATCCATGGAGACCCAGTACTTC. Its protein product is CASSIYRGPSMETQYF. The gene calls are TRBV7-9 and TRBJ2-1, with TRBD1 matching over 9 bases. The J call may not be correct, given that the DNA end is closer to TRBJ2-5. This CDR3 has 16 residues. CDR1 is SEHNR and CDR2 is FQNEAQ in the germline V gene (reference sequence).

This chain joins TRBV7-8 and TRBJ2-5; D remains ambiguous. The J call may not be correct, given that the DNA end is closer to TRBJ2-1. The length of the CDR3 is 13 residues. The germline V gene encodes CDR1 SGHVS and CDR2 FQNEAQ. CDR3 region: CASSDPLSNEQFF. CDR3 nucleotide sequence: TGTGCCAGCAGCGACCCACTCTCCAATGAGCAGTTCTTC.

The J gene is TRBJ2-7, the V gene TRBV7-8; D is unclear. The ends were cut back, 7 bases at V and 5 bases at J, with 15 bases in the middle. The CDR3 consists of 13 residues. Per germline, CDR1 SGHVS and CDR2 FQNEAQ. The CDR3, as DNA: TGTGCCAGCACTCGGAGCAGGAGTAACGAGCAGTACTTC. Its protein product is CASTRSRSNEQYF. Looking up the rest from reference TRBV7-8 and TRBJ2-7 gives the full variable domain: GAGVSQSPRYKVAKRGQDVALRCDPISGHVSLFWYQQALGQGPEFLTYFQNEAQLDKSGLPSDRFFAERPEGSVSTLKIQRTQQEDSAVYLCASTRSRSNEQYFGPGTRLTVT.

The rearrangement links TRBV5-1 to TRBJ2-7; the match to TRBD1 covers 8 bases. The CDR3 totals 15 residues. J gave up 1 base and V 7 bases, and 10 bases lay outside the gene matches. Germline V gives CDR1 SGHRS, CDR2 YFSETQ. CDR3 sequence: CASPNPGQESYEQYF. Here the CDR3 DNA reads TGCGCCAGCCCAAACCCGGGACAGGAGTCCTACGAGCAGTACTTC.

This clonotype was seen only a few times. The V and J genes are TRBV6-5 and TRBJ1-2; no definite D call. This CDR3 has 12 amino acids. The germline V and J ends were trimmed by 6 bases and 8 bases, with 13 bases remaining between them. From germline, CDR1 is MNHEY and CDR2 SVGAGI. The DNA of the CDR3 is TGTGCCAGCAGAAATCTTCAAAAAGGCTACACCTTC. Translating gives CASRNLQKGYTF.

The rearrangement joins TRBV28 to TRBJ1-5; D might be TRBD1 (6 bases). Per the germline V gene, CDR1 is MDHEN and CDR2 is SYDVKM. The CDR3 consists of 14 residues. Trimming shortened V by 9 bases and J by 2 bases, and 14 bases separated the two germline ends. CDR3 sequence (DNA): TGTGCCAGTTGTGGGGGCGTTGGCAATCAGCCCCAGCATTTT. Translation: CASCGGVGNQPQHF.

For the CDR3, the DNA is TGCAGTGCTAGATTAGCGGGAGGTTTTAATGAGCAGTTCTTC. This encodes CSARLAGGFNEQFF. J is TRBJ2-1 and V is TRBV20-1; 10 nucleotides align to TRBD2. V dropped 2 bases and J dropped 7; count of bases not matched to a gene: 5. CDR1 is DFQATT and CDR2 is SNEGSKA in the germline V gene (reference sequence). This CDR3 is built from 14 residues.

On this clonotype itself: Here the CDR3 omits its conserved ending phenylalanine or tryptophan, so a read error is the likely source. The chain joins TRBV6-2 or TRBV6-3 to TRBJ2-7; D call uncertain. This CDR3 region has 12 residues. Germline assignment: CDR1 MNHEY and CDR2 SVGEGT. The V and J ends lost 2 bases and 4 bases respectively, with 6 bases between them. CDR3 DNA sequence: TGTGCCAGCAGTTACAGGGCGTACGAGCAGTACTCC. Its translation: CASSYRAYEQYS.

J is TRBJ2-6 and V is TRBV4-3, with D perhaps assigned TRBD1 or TRBD2 (5 bases each). This CDR3 is 19 amino acids long. Germline loops: CDR1 LGHNA, CDR2 YSLEER. Trimming pared 3 bases from V and 0 bases from J, leaving 18 bases between. CDR3 sequence reads: CASSQEGGHYVSGANVLTF. In DNA, the CDR3 is TGCGCCAGCAGCCAGGAAGGAGGACACTATGTCTCTGGGGCCAACGTCCTGACTTTC.

The chain carries TRBV20-1 and TRBJ2-5; D remains unclear. Trimming took off 3 bases at V and 0 bases at J, with 8 bases between the two ends. There are 13 residues in the CDR3. Germline CDR1 is DFQATT and CDR2 is SNEGSKA (reference sequence). Written as DNA, the CDR3 is TGCAGTGCTAGCGGCAAGCACCAAGAGACCCAGTACTTC. This gives the protein CSASGKHQETQYF.

The chain couples TRBV5-1 to TRBJ2-5; 8 positions agree with TRBD2. The J call may be mistaken, given a closer DNA end match to TRBJ2-1. The CDR3 runs to 15 residues. Germline CDR1 and CDR2: SGHRS and YFSETQ. CDR3 region: CASSLNGGAVNEQFF. The CDR3 DNA follows: TGCGCCAGCAGCTTGAACGGGGGGGCGGTCAATGAGCAGTTCTTC.

The V and J genes are TRBV28 and TRBJ2-1; 11 bases are a match to TRBD2. The CDR3 runs to 16 residues. Germline assignment: CDR1 MDHEN and CDR2 SYDVKM. The trim removed 7 bases at V and 9 bases at J, leaving 14 bases unmatched. CDR3 DNA: TGTGCCAGCAATCCTTTCATAGCGGGGGGGCTTGGTGAGCAGTTCTTC. Its translation is CASNPFIAGGLGEQFF.

This clonotype has only a few counts. J is TRBJ2-4 and V is TRBV2, with D possibly matching TRBD2 (6 bases). V lost 6 bases and J 1 base, leaving 16 bases between the germline ends. Per the germline V gene, CDR1 is SNHLY and CDR2 is FYNNEI. The CDR3 is made up of 16 amino acids. CDR3: CASRAGLSGAKNIQYF. CDR3 DNA: TGTGCCAGCAGGGCTGGACTATCGGGGGCCAAAAACATTCAGTACTTC. Full variable domain (missing parts from reference TRBV2 and TRBJ2-4): EPEVTQTPSHQVTQMGQEVILRCVPISNHLYFYWYRQILGQKVEFLVSFYNNEISEKSEIFDDQFSVERPDGSNFTLKIRSTKLEDSAMYFCASRAGLSGAKNIQYFGAGTRLSVL.

The CDR3, as DNA: TGTGCCAGCAGCTTCGCGGCGGCCCGATTTAGCAATCAGCCCCAGCATTTT. It codes for CASSFAAARFSNQPQHF. The chain couples TRBV28 to TRBJ1-5; no clear D. Germline V gene lookup returns CDR1 MDHEN and CDR2 SYDVKM. The CDR3 consists of 17 residues. V lost 6 bases, J lost 0 bases, and 18 bases lay in between.